Below, 10 T cell receptor beta chains from the same sample are listed, as sequenced in a study of blood T cell repertoires in COVID-19. Using immunoSEQ multiplex PCR, the repertoire was profiled, and TCRdb retains in-frame clones only, with some absent. The sample carries about 250,000 clones, 80% to 85% recorded once. The material sequenced was peripheral blood. The receptors were gathered from a man in his fifties or sixties with active or convalescent COVID-19.

Details on this clone: This specimen includes other DNA sequences encoding the same CDR3. J is TRBJ1-5 and V is TRBV7-9, with TRBD1 matching over 8 bases. V lost 5 bases, J lost 7 bases, and 7 bases stayed unmatched. The germline V gene has CDR1 SEHNR and CDR2 FQNEAQ (reference sequence). The CDR3 contains 14 residues. The CDR3 DNA sequence: TGTGCCAGCAGCCCGACAGGGGCCAACCAGCCCCAGCATTTT. Translating gives CASSPTGANQPQHF. Supplemented by reference TRBV7-9 and TRBJ1-5, the full variable domain reads DTGVSQNPRHKITKRGQNVTFRCDPISEHNRLYWYRQTLGQGPEFLTYFQNEAQLEKSRLLSDRFSAERPKGSFSTLEIQRTEQGDSAMYLCASSPTGANQPQHFGDGTRLSIL.

The chain uses TRBV5-1 and TRBJ2-7; 9 bases match TRBD1. Unmatched junction bases numbered 8, after V lost 5 bases and J lost 5 bases. The CDR3 contains 14 residues. Germline lookup yields CDR1 SGHRS and CDR2 YFSETQ. In DNA form, the CDR3 reads TGCGCCAGCAGTTTAACAGGGGGCACAAACGAGCAGTACTTC. Translating gives CASSLTGGTNEQYF.

This clone was seen at least ten times. This chain uses TRBV18 with TRBJ2-3; 8 bases map to TRBD1. Germline assignment: CDR1 KGHSH and CDR2 LQKENI. V trimming: 2 bases; J trimming: 3 bases; junction bases outside the gene matches: 10. The CDR3 contains 17 residues. The CDR3: CASSPMQGAGRTDTQYF. DNA for the CDR3: TGTGCCAGCTCACCAATGCAGGGGGCAGGAAGAACAGATACGCAGTATTTT.

The rearrangement joins TRBV30 to TRBJ2-7, with a tentative D call TRBD1 (6 bases). V was shortened by 3 bases and J by 7 bases, with 13 bases between the two germline ends. This CDR3 is built from 12 residues. Germline values: CDR1 GTSNPN, CDR2 SVGIG (reference sequence). CDR3 in amino acids: CAWRRERGEQYF. The CDR3 coding sequence is TGTGCCTGGAGACGAGAGAGGGGGGAGCAGTACTTC. The full variable domain, with the rest looked up from reference TRBV30 and TRBJ2-7, is SQTIHQWPATLVQPVGSPLSLECTVEGTSNPNLYWYRQAAGRGLQLLFYSVGIGQISSEVPQNLSASRPQDRQFILSSKKLLLSDSGFYLCAWRRERGEQYFGPGTRLTVT.

V is TRBV9 and J is TRBJ1-2; 7 bases map to TRBD1. CDR1 is SGDLS and CDR2 is YYNGEE in the germline V gene. Losses at the gene ends were 2 bases for V and 8 bases for J; bases not matched to a gene: 12. The CDR3 has 15 amino acids. The CDR3: CASSVQPYGQEGYTF. CDR3 nucleotides: TGTGCCAGCAGCGTCCAACCTTACGGACAGGAGGGCTACACCTTC.

The chain carries TRBV11-2 and TRBJ1-3; D is ambiguous. V shed 5 bases and J shed 6 bases, with 17 bases lying between them. CDR3 length equals 15 residues. The germline V gene encodes CDR1 SGHAT and CDR2 FQNNGV. DNA of the CDR3: TGTGCCAGCAGCAGGCGGGAGAGCCTGGAAAACACCATATATTTT. Translated, it gives CASSRRESLENTIYF.

The chain uses TRBV7-3 and TRBJ2-3; 8 bases fit TRBD2. Germline V CDR1 and CDR2: SGHTA, FQGTGA. V lost 5 bases and J lost 6; bases outside the gene matches: 10. The CDR3 has 15 amino acids. CDR3 nucleotides: TGTGCCAGCAGCAAGACTAGCGACTACGGGGATACGCAGTATTTT. It specifies CASSKTSDYGDTQYF.

The chain recombines TRBV19 with TRBJ2-3; TRBD1 agrees at 8 bases. Germline trimming cut 4 bases from V and 5 bases from J; bases unmatched to any gene: 8. The CDR3 totals 15 residues. Germline CDR1 and CDR2: LNHDA and SQIVND (reference sequence). CDR3 sequence reads: CASSRDRSVRDTQYF. The CDR3 nucleotides are TGTGCCAGTAGTAGGGACAGGTCGGTCCGAGATACGCAGTATTTT.

The chain couples TRBV28 to TRBJ1-5; no reliable D call. The length of the CDR3 is 13 residues. Trimming removed 7 bases from V and 3 bases from J, with 10 bases in between. Germline V gene sequence: CDR1 MDHEN, CDR2 SYDVKM. Here the CDR3 DNA reads TGTGCCAGCACCGAGGCCCCCAATCAGCCCCAGCATTTT. Amino acids: CASTEAPNQPQHF.

V and J are TRBV2 and TRBJ2-2; TRBD2 might be the D (6 bases). V was shortened by 2 bases and J by 3 bases, with 13 bases between the two germline ends. Germline CDR1 SNHLY, CDR2 FYNNEI. The length of the CDR3 is 16 residues. The CDR3 spells CASSERRGPHTGELFF. The CDR3 DNA is TGTGCCAGCAGTGAACGGAGGGGACCACACACCGGGGAGCTGTTTTTT.